This T cell receptor beta chain was sequenced in a study of early T cells in non-severe SARS-CoV-2 infection. As for the study in general: The study sequenced bulk RNA from unsorted whole blood, with chains unpaired. Study-wide results and caveats: Matching against VDJdb likely underestimated virus-specific expansions, favoring anti-spike CD8.

Individual cDNA molecules were tagged with unique molecular identifiers, the study reported. MiXCR was run by TCRdb on the 5' RACE reads, yielding one entry per CDR3 protein. The sample yields fewer than 85,000 distinct CDR3 sequences, 9.5% to 15% seen once. Comment on this clonotype: Its specificity is unknown.

This TCR was sampled from an adult who was a healthcare worker with PCR-confirmed SARS-CoV-2 infection or an uninfected control (not recorded which). The sequenced sample was whole blood.

The CDR3 DNA reads as TGTGCCAGCAGTTTTTCGAACACCGGGGAGCTGTTTTTT. Its translation is CASSFSNTGELFF. The genes are TRBV27 and TRBJ2-2, with D uncertain. Germline V gene lookup returns CDR1 MNHEY and CDR2 SMNVEV (reference sequence). The V end was cut by 3 bases, the J end by 0 bases, with 2 bases between. This CDR3 contains 13 residues.